This T cell receptor (beta chain) was obtained from a study of control samples from healthy donors and cancer patients. The repertoire was sequenced with immunoSEQ multiplex PCR; TCRdb's copy has only in-frame clones and lacks some. The table includes 200,000 to 250,000 clones, just under 95% detected once. Trimming at V came to 7 bases and at J to 4 bases, leaving 9 bases not matched to a gene. Germline V CDR1 and CDR2: MNHNY, SVGAGI (reference sequence). CDR3 size: 15 residues. Sequencing was done on a sample of blood. V and J are TRBV6-6 and TRBJ1-1; TRBD1 agrees at 10 bases. The sequence derives from a man aged 50 to 59 in good health. CDR3 sequence (DNA): TGTGCCAGCACTAGTAGGGGACAGGGGTTCACTGAAGCTTTCTTT. Translated, it gives CASTSRGQGFTEAFF.